Detailed here is one TCR beta chain. What it binds is not known. Sequenced by immunoSEQ multiplex PCR; TCRdb stores in-frame clones only, minus some. The data show around 20,000 clones, 80% to 90% seen once. This record belongs to a study of T cell responses to AZD1222 COVID-19 vaccine. Study-wide results and caveats: Breadth and depth of Spike-specific TCRs rose after two AZD1222 doses. White British ancestry dominated among donors, who included more females, and clonal diversity was possibly underestimated. As reported, nearly half of all spike-specific TCRs target variant regions that are unmutated.

J lost 10 bases, V lost 4 bases, and 7 bases had no gene match. This CDR3 contains 13 residues. The V gene's germline CDR1 is ENHRY and CDR2 SYGVKD. This receptor was identified in an adult who received the AZD1222 COVID-19 vaccine. Sequenced material: peripheral blood, taken 28 days after the second AZD1222 dose. The rearrangement links TRBV10-3 to TRBJ1-1; 9 bases agree with TRBD1. In DNA form, the CDR3 reads TGTGCCATCAGTGGGGGACAGGGATGGGGAGCTTTCTTT. Protein product: CAISGGQGWGAFF.